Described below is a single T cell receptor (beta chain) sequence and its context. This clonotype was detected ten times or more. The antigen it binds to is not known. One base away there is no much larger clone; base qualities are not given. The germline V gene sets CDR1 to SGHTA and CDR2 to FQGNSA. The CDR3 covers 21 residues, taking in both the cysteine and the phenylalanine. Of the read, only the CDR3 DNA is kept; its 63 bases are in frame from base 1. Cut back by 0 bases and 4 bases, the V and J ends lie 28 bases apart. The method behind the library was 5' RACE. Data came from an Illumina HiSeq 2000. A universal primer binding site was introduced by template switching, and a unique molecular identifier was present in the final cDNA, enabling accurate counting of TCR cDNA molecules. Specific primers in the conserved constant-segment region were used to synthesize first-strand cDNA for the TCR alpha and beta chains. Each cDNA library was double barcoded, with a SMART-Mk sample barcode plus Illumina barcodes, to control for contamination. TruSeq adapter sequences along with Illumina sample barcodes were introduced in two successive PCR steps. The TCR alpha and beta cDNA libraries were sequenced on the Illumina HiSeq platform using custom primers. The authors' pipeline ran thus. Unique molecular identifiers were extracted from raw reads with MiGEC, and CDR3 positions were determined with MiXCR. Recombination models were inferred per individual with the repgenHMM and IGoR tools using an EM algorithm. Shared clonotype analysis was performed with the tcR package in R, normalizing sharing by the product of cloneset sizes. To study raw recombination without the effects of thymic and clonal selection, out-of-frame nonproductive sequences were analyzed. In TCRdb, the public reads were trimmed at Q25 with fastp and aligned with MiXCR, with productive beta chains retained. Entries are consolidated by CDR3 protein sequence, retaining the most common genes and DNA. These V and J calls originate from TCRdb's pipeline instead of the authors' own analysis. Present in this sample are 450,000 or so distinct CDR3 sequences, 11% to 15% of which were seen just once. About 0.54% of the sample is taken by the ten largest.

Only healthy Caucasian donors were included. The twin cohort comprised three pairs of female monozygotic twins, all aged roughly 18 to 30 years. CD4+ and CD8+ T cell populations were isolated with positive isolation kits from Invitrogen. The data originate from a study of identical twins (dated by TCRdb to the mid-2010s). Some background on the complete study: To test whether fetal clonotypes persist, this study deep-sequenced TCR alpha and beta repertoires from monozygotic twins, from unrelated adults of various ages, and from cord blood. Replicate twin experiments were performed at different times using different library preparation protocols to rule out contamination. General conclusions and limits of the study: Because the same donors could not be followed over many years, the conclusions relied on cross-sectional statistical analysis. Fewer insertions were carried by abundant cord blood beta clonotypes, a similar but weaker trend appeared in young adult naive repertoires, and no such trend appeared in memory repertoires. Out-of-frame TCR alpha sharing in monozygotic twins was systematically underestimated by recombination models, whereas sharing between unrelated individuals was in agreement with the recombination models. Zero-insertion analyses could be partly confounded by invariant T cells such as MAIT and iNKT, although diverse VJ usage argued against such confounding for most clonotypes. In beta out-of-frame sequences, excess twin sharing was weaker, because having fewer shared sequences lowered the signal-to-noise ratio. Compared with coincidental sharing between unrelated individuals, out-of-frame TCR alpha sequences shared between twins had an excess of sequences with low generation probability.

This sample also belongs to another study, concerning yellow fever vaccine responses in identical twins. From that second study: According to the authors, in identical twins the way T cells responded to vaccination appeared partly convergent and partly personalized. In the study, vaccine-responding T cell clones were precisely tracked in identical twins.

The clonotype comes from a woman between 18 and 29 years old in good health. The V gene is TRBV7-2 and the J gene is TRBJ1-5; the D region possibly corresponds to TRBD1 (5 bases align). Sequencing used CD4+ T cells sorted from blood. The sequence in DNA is TGTGCCAGCAGCTTAGCTGTCAGGGAGTTCCTAACTAACCAATTTAATCAGCCCCAGCATTTT. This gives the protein CASSLAVREFLTNQFNQPQHF.